A selection of T cell receptor beta chains follows, all from one sample in a study of shared clonotypes between healthy human individuals. Some clones are missing from TCRdb's copy, which holds only in-frame ones; the method was immunoSEQ multiplex PCR. The sample records about 480,000 clones, roughly 85% being singletons. What was sequenced was PBMCs. These receptors were collected from a woman in her forties in good health. Some clones in this sample may be carry-over from other donors' samples. CDR3s include the opening cysteine and the closing phenylalanine or tryptophan. A D gene is named only where the DNA matches it firmly. The size of a clone is reported for some rows only, either as once, few or many, or as a class for expanded clones.

>TRBJ1-5|TRBV5-6|NA|NA
TGTGCCAGCAGCTTTAGGGGGGGAGCAAGGCCGTCTAGCAATCAGCCCCAGCATTTT
CASSFRGGARPSSNQPQHF
>TRBJ2-5|TRBV9|NA|NA
TGTGCCAGCAGCGCAGGGCTAAAAGAGACCCAGTACTTC
CASSAGLKETQYF
>TRBJ2-6|TRBV10-3|NA|NA
TGTGCCATCAGTGGTGCGAGGGGGGGAGCATCTGGGGCCAACGTCCTGACTTTC
CAISGARGGASGANVLTF
>TRBJ2-3|TRBV7-2|NA|few
TGTGCCAGCAGCCGCAATCCAGATACGCAGTATTTT
CASSRNPDTQYF
>TRBJ2-2|TRBV2|NA|NA
TGTGCCAGCAGTGTTCGCAGACTGAACACCGGGGAGCTGTTTTTT
CASSVRRLNTGELFF
>TRBJ2-3|TRBV5-5|NA|once
TGTGCCAGCAGCTTGGACGAGGTTTGGAATACGCAGTATTTT
CASSLDEVWNTQYF
>TRBJ2-1|TRBV2|NA|NA
TGTGCCAGCAGCTTGGGTACCTACAATGAGCAGTTCTTC
CASSLGTYNEQFF
>TRBJ2-1|TRBV13|TRBD2|NA
TGTGCCAGCACCACTCTAGCGGGCAATGAGCAGTTCTTC
CASTTLAGNEQFF
>TRBJ1-5|TRBV7-6|NA|few
TGTGCCAGCAGCTCTTTCCAGGGGAGCAATCAGCCCCAGCATTTT
CASSSFQGSNQPQHF
>TRBJ1-1|TRBV28|NA|once
TGTGCCAGCAGTGATCCCGTGGGGCCAAGGCGGAACACTGAAGCTTTCTTT
CASSDPVGPRRNTEAFF
>TRBJ2-7|TRBV28|TRBD2|NA
TGTGCCAGCAGTTTTTGGTCTAGCGGGATTGGCGAGCAGTACTTC
CASSFWSSGIGEQYF
>TRBJ1-4|TRBV7-9|NA|NA
TGTGCCAGCAGCCCCTCGAGGCAGAATGAAAAACTGTTTTTT
CASSPSRQNEKLFF
>TRBJ2-1|TRBV5-4|TRBD1|NA
TGTGCCAGCAGCTACGGGACAGAGAGAACCTACAATGAGCAGTTCTTC
CASSYGTERTYNEQFF
>TRBJ2-2|TRBV5-1|NA|NA
TGCGCCAGCAGCTTAAATCCGACCCCGACGTGGGTAGTTGACACCGGGGAGCTGTTTTTT
CASSLNPTPTWVVDTGELFF
>TRBJ1-3|TRBV19|NA|NA
TGTGCCAGTAGTATCTATGGCTCTGGAAACACCATATATTTT
CASSIYGSGNTIYF
>TRBJ2-1|TRBV7-2|TRBD2|NA
TGTGCCAGCAGCTTAGTTGGGACTAGCGGGAGTGATGAGCAGTTCTTC
CASSLVGTSGSDEQFF
>TRBJ2-6|TRBV4-3|TRBD2|NA
TGCGCCAGCAGCCAACAGCGGGGAAGGGGATCTGGGGCCAACGTCCTGACTTTC
CASSQQRGRGSGANVLTF
>TRBJ2-6|TRBV2|NA|NA
TGTGCCAGCAGTAGGGATTACTCTGGGGCCAACGTCCTGACTTTC
CASSRDYSGANVLTF
>TRBJ2-7|TRBV5-1|NA|NA
TGCGCCAGCCGACAGGATCCCTACGAGCAGTACTTC
CASRQDPYEQYF
>TRBJ1-1|TRBV6-6|NA|NA
TGTGCCAGCAGGTCGGGCACTGAAGCTTTCTTT
CASRSGTEAFF
>TRBJ2-3|TRBV19|NA|many
TGTGCCAGTAGTACCAGGGTAGGCACAGATACGCAGTATTTT
CASSTRVGTDTQYF
>TRBJ1-1|TRBV7-2|TRBD1|once
TGTGCCAGCAGCCCAAGACAGGGTCCCAGGGTCACTGAAGCTTTCTTT
CASSPRQGPRVTEAFF
>TRBJ2-7|TRBV29-1|TRBD2|once
TGCAGCGTGGGAGGGCAGAGGAGCTCCTACGAGCAGTACTTC
CSVGGQRSSYEQYF
>TRBJ2-7|TRBV5-1|NA|NA
TGCGCCAGCAGCTTGGCCACGGGTTGGGACCGCTACGAGCAGTACTTC
CASSLATGWDRYEQYF
>TRBJ2-3|TRBV6-5|TRBD2|NA
TGTGCCAGCAGTCTCGCTGTCGGGGGGGCCGATACGCAGTATTTT
CASSLAVGGADTQYF
>TRBJ1-4|TRBV28|NA|NA
TGTGCCAGCAGTTCGGGACAAAATCCTGAAAAACTGTTTTTT
CASSSGQNPEKLFF
>TRBJ2-3|TRBV5-1|NA|NA
TGCGCCAGCAGCTACCGGGACAACACAGATACGCAGTATTTT
CASSYRDNTDTQYF
>TRBJ1-1|TRBV27|NA|NA
TGTGCCAGCAGTGTTAATAGGAACACTGAAGCTTTCTTT
CASSVNRNTEAFF
>TRBJ1-4|TRBV5-1|NA|NA
TGCGCCAGCAGCTTGGGAGGGGCCGGGTTTGAAAAACTGTTTTTT
CASSLGGAGFEKLFF
>TRBJ2-7|TRBV9|NA|NA
TGTGCCAGCAGCGTAGGAACAAGTACCTACGAGCAGTACTTC
CASSVGTSTYEQYF
>TRBJ2-7|TRBV29-1|NA|NA
TGCAGCGTTGAAGAGTCCCGAAACGAGCAGTACTTC
CSVEESRNEQYF
>TRBJ2-5|TRBV7-2|TRBD2|NA
TGTGCCAGCAGCTTAGCGGTGACTAGCGTGCAAGAGACCCAGTACTTC
CASSLAVTSVQETQYF
>TRBJ2-7|TRBV7-2|NA|NA
TGTGCCAGCAGCTTAGAGGGCGGAGTCTCCTACGAGCAGTACTTC
CASSLEGGVSYEQYF
>TRBJ2-7|TRBV21-1|NA|NA
TGTGCCAGCAGACCTGAGCGGGAGTGCTCCTACGAGCAGTACTTC
CASRPERECSYEQYF
>TRBJ2-5|TRBV19|NA|NA
TGTGCCAGTAGTGGGGCTCCCCAAGAGACCCAGTACTTC
CASSGAPQETQYF
>TRBJ1-1|TRBV5-4|NA|once
TGTGCCAGCAGCTTAGGGGACCCGCTGTGGACTGAAGCTTTCTTT
CASSLGDPLWTEAFF
>TRBJ2-2|TRBV18|NA|NA
TGTGCCAGCTCACCTTACCAAGGGGCAAGCACCGGGGAGCTGTTTTTT
CASSPYQGASTGELFF
>TRBJ2-3|TRBV27|TRBD2|once
TGTGCCAGCAGTAAGGGACTAGCAGGGACAGATACGCAGTATTTT
CASSKGLAGTDTQYF
>TRBJ2-7|TRBV6-1|TRBD2|NA
TGTGCCAGCAAACTAGCGGGAGTTTTCGAGCAGTACTTC
CASKLAGVFEQYF
>TRBJ2-2|TRBV2|TRBD1|NA
TGTGCCAGCAGTGCAGGGGGCGCAAACACCGGGGAGCTGTTTTTT
CASSAGGANTGELFF